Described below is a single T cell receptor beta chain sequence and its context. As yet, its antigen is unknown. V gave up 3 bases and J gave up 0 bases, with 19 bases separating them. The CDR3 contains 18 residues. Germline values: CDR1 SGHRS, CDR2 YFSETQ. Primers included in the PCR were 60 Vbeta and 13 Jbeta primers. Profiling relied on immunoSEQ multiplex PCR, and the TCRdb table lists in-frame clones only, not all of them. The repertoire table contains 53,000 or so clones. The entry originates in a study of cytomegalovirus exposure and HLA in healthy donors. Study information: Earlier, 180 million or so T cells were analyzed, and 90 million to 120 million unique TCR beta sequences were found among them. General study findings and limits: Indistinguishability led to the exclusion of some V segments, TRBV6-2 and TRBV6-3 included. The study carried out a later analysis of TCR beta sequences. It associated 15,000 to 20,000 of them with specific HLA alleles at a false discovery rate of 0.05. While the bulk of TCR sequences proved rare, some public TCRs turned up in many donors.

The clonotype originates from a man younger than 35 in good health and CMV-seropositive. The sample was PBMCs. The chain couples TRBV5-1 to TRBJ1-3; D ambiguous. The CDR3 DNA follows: TGCGCCAGCAGCTCCGACCGAGACTTCATGCCCTCTGGAAACACCATATATTTT. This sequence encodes CASSSDRDFMPSGNTIYF.